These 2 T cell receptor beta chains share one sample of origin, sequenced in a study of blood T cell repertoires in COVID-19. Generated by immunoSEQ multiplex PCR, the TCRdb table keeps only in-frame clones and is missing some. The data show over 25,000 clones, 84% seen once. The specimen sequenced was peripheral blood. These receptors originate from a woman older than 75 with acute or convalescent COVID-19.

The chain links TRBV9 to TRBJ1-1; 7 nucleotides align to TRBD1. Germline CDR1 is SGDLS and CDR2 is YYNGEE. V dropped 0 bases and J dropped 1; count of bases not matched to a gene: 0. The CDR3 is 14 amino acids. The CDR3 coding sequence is TGTGCCAGCAGCGTAGGACAGGGGAACACTGAAGCTTTCTTT. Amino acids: CASSVGQGNTEAFF.

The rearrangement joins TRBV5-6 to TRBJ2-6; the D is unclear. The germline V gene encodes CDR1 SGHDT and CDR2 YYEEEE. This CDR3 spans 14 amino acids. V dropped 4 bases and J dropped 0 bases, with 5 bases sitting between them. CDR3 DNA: TGTGCCAGCAGCGGGCCCTCTGGGGCCAACGTCCTGACTTTC. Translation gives CASSGPSGANVLTF.